This entry lists 30 T cell receptor beta chains sequenced from one sample in a study of shared clonotypes between healthy human individuals. The method was immunoSEQ multiplex PCR; TCRdb's version includes in-frame clones alone and lacks a portion of them. The table includes over 850,000 clones, approximately 80% detected once. The sample consisted of memory CD4+ T cells from PBMCs. Subset in this sample: CD45RA-negative fraction. The receptors come from a man aged 18 to 35 in good health. Some clones in this sample may be carry-over from other donors' samples.

This clone was seen at least ten times. Other DNA variants within this sample encode the same CDR3. CDR3 amino acids: CASSVGTSGETQYF. The CDR3 DNA follows: TGTGCCAGCAGCGTCGGGACTAGCGGAGAGACCCAGTACTTC. The V and J genes are TRBV9 and TRBJ2-5, with 11 nucleotides matching TRBD2. From germline, CDR1 is SGDLS and CDR2 YYNGEE. The CDR3 totals 14 residues. The junction had 1 base not matched to a gene; V was cut back by 2 bases and J by 4 bases.

This sequence joins TRBV28 and TRBJ1-3; D may be TRBD1 (6 bases). The CDR3 is 15 amino acids. The ends were cut back, 7 bases at V and 3 bases at J, with 16 bases in the middle. Germline-derived CDR1 and CDR2 are MDHEN and SYDVKM. CDR3 amino acids: CASTLGGAHGNTIYF. CDR3 nucleotides: TGTGCCAGCACACTGGGGGGGGCGCATGGAAACACCATATATTTT.

The chain uses TRBV29-1 and TRBJ2-1, with D possibly TRBD1 on 5 matching bases. Germline V gene sequence: CDR1 SQVTM, CDR2 ANQGSEA. Between the trimmed V and J ends, which lost 2 bases and 8 bases, there was a span of 7 bases. The CDR3 is made up of 11 amino acids. The CDR3 coding sequence is TGCAGCGTTGAAAGGGGCGATGAGCAGTTCTTC. It translates to CSVERGDEQFF.

The chain links TRBV11-2 to TRBJ2-3; a weak D match, TRBD2 (6 bases). CDR3 length equals 18 residues. Trimming removed 0 bases at V and 4 bases at J, with 20 bases between. Germline CDR1 and CDR2: SGHAT and FQNNGV. CDR3 protein: CASSLDIGGGPISDTQYF. The CDR3 nucleotides read TGTGCCAGCAGCTTAGATATTGGGGGAGGACCCATTTCAGATACGCAGTATTTT.

Worth noting for this clone: A much larger clone lies one base from this, so it may be a read error. Other DNA sequences in this sample translate to the same CDR3. The chain carries TRBV5-4 and TRBJ2-3; no firm D call. Germline CDR1 reads SGHNT; CDR2 reads YYREEE (reference sequence). Between the trimmed V and J ends, which lost 0 bases and 0 bases, there was a span of 5 bases. The CDR3 spans 14 residues. CDR3 DNA: TGTGCCAGCAGCTTGGGCGGTAGCACAGATACGCAGTATTTT. Translating it yields CASSLGGSTDTQYF.

V usage is TRBV27 and J usage is TRBJ2-5; D possibly matches TRBD1 or TRBD2 (6 bases each). V lost 3 bases and J lost 9, with 17 bases in between. Germline CDR1 and CDR2: MNHEY and SMNVEV (reference sequence). The CDR3 has 14 amino acids. The CDR3 sequence: CASSFSRGAFAQYF. CDR3 DNA: TGTGCCAGCAGTTTTAGTAGGGGGGCATTCGCCCAGTACTTC.

This chain uses TRBV30 with TRBJ2-7, with D possibly matching TRBD1 (6 bases). V lost 1 base to trimming and J lost 3 bases, with 7 bases between them. The CDR3 length is 12 residues. Germline V gene data show CDR1 as GTSNPN and CDR2 as SVGIG (reference sequence). CDR3 residues: CAWSEGHYEQYF. DNA of the CDR3: TGTGCCTGGAGTGAGGGACACTACGAGCAGTACTTC.

CDR3 DNA sequence: TGCGCCAGCAGCATGTCCAGCTATCCCTACGAGCAGTACTTC. Protein product: CASSMSSYPYEQYF. V usage is TRBV5-1 and J usage is TRBJ2-7, with no clear D. Germline-derived CDR1 and CDR2 are SGHRS and YFSETQ. V was clipped by 4 bases and J by 2 bases, with 13 bases between them. The CDR3 is 14 residues long.

This clone was detected a few times. DNA for the CDR3: TGTGCCAGCAGCACCAGGAGCGCGAACACCGGGGAGCTGTTTTTT. As protein: CASSTRSANTGELFF. The chain employs TRBV7-2 and TRBJ2-2, with D unresolved. The CDR3 covers 15 residues. The V gene's germline CDR1 is SGHTA and CDR2 FQGNSA. V lost 5 bases, J lost 0 bases, and 10 bases lay in between.

This rearrangement joins TRBV7-2 to TRBJ1-5; 8 nucleotides match TRBD1. The CDR3 totals 15 residues. The V gene end was trimmed by 3 bases and the J gene end by 5 bases; junction bases not matched to a gene: 6. CDR1 and CDR2 (germline): SGHTA, FQGNSA. In DNA, the CDR3 is TGTGCCAGCAGCTTTGACAGGGGACCTTATCAGCCCCAGCATTTT. Amino acids: CASSFDRGPYQPQHF.

The chain is built from TRBV27 and TRBJ1-6, with D uncertain. The ends were cut back, 6 bases at V and 0 bases at J, with 12 bases in the middle. Germline V gene data show CDR1 as MNHEY and CDR2 as SMNVEV (reference sequence). This CDR3 is 16 amino acids long. The CDR3 DNA reads as TGTGCCAGCAGACCAAACCCGGGCTCCTATAATTCACCCCTCCACTTT. The encoded protein is CASRPNPGSYNSPLHF.

The table lists this clone with a few counts. Compared with germline, one end of the junction differs, possibly owing to a read error. The V and J genes are TRBV28 and TRBJ2-7; TRBD2 matches 11 bases. The germline V gene encodes CDR1 MDHEN and CDR2 SYDVKM. The CDR3 runs 16 residues. The DNA of the CDR3 is TGTGCCAGCAGTCCCGTCGGGACTAGCGGACCTCGCTTACTGGGTTTC. Residues: CASSPVGTSGPRLLGF. The entire variable domain, with the rest obtained from reference TRBV28 and TRBJ2-7, is as follows: DVKVTQSSRYLVKRTGEKVFLECVQDMDHENMFWYRQDPGLGLRLIYFSYDVKMKEKGDIPEGYSVSREKKERFSLILESASTNQTSMYLCASSPVGTSGPRLLGFGPGTRLTVT.

The rearrangement links TRBV4-1 to TRBJ2-5; possible D gene TRBD2, 6 bases. Germline lookup yields CDR1 MGHRA and CDR2 YSYEKL. The CDR3 contains 17 residues. The V end was cut by 1 base, the J end by 1 base, with 16 bases between. CDR3 nucleotides: TGCGCCAGCAGCCAAGGTTCGGCGACTAGGTCCCAAGAGACCCAGTACTTC. Translating gives CASSQGSATRSQETQYF.

The rearrangement uses TRBV4-2 and TRBJ2-3; 8 nucleotides align to TRBD2. The V gene end was trimmed by 3 bases and the J gene end by 4 bases; junction bases not matched to a gene: 9. Germline V gene data show CDR1 as LGHNA and CDR2 as YNFKEQ. The CDR3 contains 16 residues. The DNA for the CDR3 is TGTGCCAGCAGCCAGAATTCCCCGGGAGGGGCAGATACGCAGTATTTT. Protein: CASSQNSPGGADTQYF.

Worth noting for this clone: Other nucleotide sequences in the sample specify the same CDR3. J is TRBJ2-3 and V is TRBV5-1; D not certain. The ends were cut back, 4 bases at V and 0 bases at J, with 6 bases in the middle. The CDR3 has 13 residues. Germline lookup yields CDR1 SGHRS and CDR2 YFSETQ. The chain's CDR3 is CASSPGSTDTQYF. The CDR3 coding sequence is TGCGCCAGCAGCCCGGGTAGCACAGATACGCAGTATTTT.

The chain joins TRBV7-9 to TRBJ1-1; D unclear. CDR3 length: 14 residues. V shed 3 bases and J shed 1 base, with 9 bases lying between them. CDR1 and CDR2 (germline): SEHNR, FQNEAQ (reference sequence). CDR3 bases: TGTGCCAGCAGCTTTGGGAGCGCGAACACTGAAGCTTTCTTT. As protein: CASSFGSANTEAFF.

The rearrangement uses TRBV7-3 and TRBJ1-1; D possibly corresponds to TRBD1 (5 bases). Per the germline V gene, CDR1 is SGHTA and CDR2 is FQGTGA. V lost 5 bases, J lost 6 bases, and 16 bases lay in between. This CDR3 region has 14 residues. In nucleotides, the CDR3 is TGTGCCAGCAGCCCATTTAACGGGGCACCTGAAGCTTTCTTT. This gives the protein CASSPFNGAPEAFF.

The chain joins TRBV28 to TRBJ2-5; 13 bases agree with TRBD2. The J segment lost 4 bases and the V segment lost 8 bases, leaving 7 bases of the junction unmatched. The CDR3 extends over 15 amino acids. CDR1 MDHEN and CDR2 SYDVKM come from the germline V gene. This CDR3 is CASLTSGRALETQYF. In DNA, the CDR3 is TGTGCCAGCCTAACTAGCGGGAGGGCCTTAGAGACCCAGTACTTC.

J is TRBJ1-4 and V is TRBV7-9, with a possible D match to TRBD1 (6 bases). Germline-derived CDR1 and CDR2 are SEHNR and FQNEAQ (reference sequence). Trimming removed 6 bases from V and 5 bases from J, with 13 bases in between. The CDR3 contains 14 residues. The CDR3 coding sequence is TGTGCCAGCAGGGGCCGAACAGGGAATGAAAAACTGTTTTTT. Its translation is CASRGRTGNEKLFF. Supplemented by reference TRBV7-9 and TRBJ1-4, the full variable domain reads DTGVSQNPRHKITKRGQNVTFRCDPISEHNRLYWYRQTLGQGPEFLTYFQNEAQLEKSRLLSDRFSAERPKGSFSTLEIQRTEQGDSAMYLCASRGRTGNEKLFFGSGTQLSVL.

The chain employs TRBV2 and TRBJ1-1; D uncertain. The CDR3 length is 13 residues. Germline CDR1 and CDR2: SNHLY and FYNNEI. The V end was cut by 4 bases, the J end by 4 bases, with 10 bases between. The CDR3 loop is CASSGEGGTEAFF. Written as DNA, the CDR3 is TGTGCCAGCAGTGGGGAAGGAGGCACTGAAGCTTTCTTT.

This rearrangement joins TRBV28 to TRBJ2-3, with TRBD2 as a possible D gene (5 bases). From germline, CDR1 is MDHEN and CDR2 SYDVKM. V gave up 4 bases and J gave up 6 bases, with 8 bases separating them. The CDR3 contains 12 residues. The CDR3 sequence: CASSSERDTQYF. The CDR3 DNA reads TGTGCCAGCAGTTCTGAGCGGGATACGCAGTATTTT.

This chain joins TRBV7-9 and TRBJ2-3; D is uncertain. V was cut by 3 bases and J by 4 bases, with 20 bases left in between. Germline CDR1 is SEHNR and CDR2 is FQNEAQ (reference sequence). CDR3 length equals 17 residues. The CDR3 sequence is CASSFDLLGPSSDTQYF. The CDR3 coding sequence is TGTGCCAGCAGCTTTGATCTCCTCGGCCCGAGCTCAGATACGCAGTATTTT.

This clone has a handful of counts. The rearrangement uses TRBV7-7 and TRBJ2-1; D unclear. V was trimmed by 5 bases and J by 0 bases, leaving 11 bases between them. Looked up from germline, CDR1 is SSHAT and CDR2 is FNYEAQ (reference sequence). The CDR3 totals 15 residues. DNA for the CDR3: TGTGCCAGCAGCCCCACGTGGAGCTCCTACAATGAGCAGTTCTTC. Translation: CASSPTWSSYNEQFF.

This clone was recorded a few times. The rearrangement links TRBV7-2 to TRBJ1-2; 7 nucleotides align to TRBD1. The germline V gene has CDR1 SGHTA and CDR2 FQGNSA. Trimming removed 2 bases from V and 0 bases from J; junction bases left unmatched: 6. This CDR3 contains 16 residues. CDR3 loop: CASSLSPRGTNYGYTF. The CDR3 DNA sequence: TGTGCCAGCAGCTTAAGCCCCAGGGGGACTAACTATGGCTACACCTTC.

This rearrangement joins TRBV4-1 to TRBJ2-2; 8 bases fit TRBD2. Per the germline V gene, CDR1 is MGHRA and CDR2 is YSYEKL. CDR3 length equals 16 residues. Germline trimming cut 0 bases from V and 6 bases from J; bases unmatched to any gene: 6. CDR3 in amino acids: CASSQEPLAGPGELFF. The CDR3 DNA follows: TGCGCCAGCAGCCAAGAGCCTCTAGCGGGTCCCGGGGAGCTGTTTTTT.

The chain couples TRBV4-2 to TRBJ2-7; 7 bases fit TRBD1. The CDR3 contains 15 residues. V was clipped by 2 bases and J by 0 bases; unmatched bases: 4. CDR1 and CDR2 from the germline V gene are LGHNA and YNFKEQ. CDR3 loop: CASSQMQGDSYEQYF. Here the CDR3 DNA reads TGTGCCAGCAGCCAAATGCAGGGGGACTCCTACGAGCAGTACTTC.

V is TRBV28 and J is TRBJ1-3, with D hard to call. The CDR3 contains 15 residues. The ends were cut back, 10 bases at V and 8 bases at J, with 24 bases in the middle. In germline, CDR1 is MDHEN, CDR2 SYDVKM. Here the CDR3 reads CATARGGHSADTIYF. Written as DNA, the CDR3 is TGTGCCACCGCGCGCGGAGGGCATTCTGCGGACACCATATATTTT.

The chain combines TRBV7-9 with TRBJ2-2; 8 nucleotides align to TRBD1. This CDR3 comprises 16 residues. The germline V gene encodes CDR1 SEHNR and CDR2 FQNEAQ (reference sequence). V shed 1 base, J shed 3 bases, and the junction held 4 bases outside the gene matches. The CDR3 region is CASSLGQGMYTGELFF. The CDR3, as DNA: TGTGCCAGCAGCTTAGGACAGGGGATGTACACCGGGGAGCTGTTTTTT.

The chain has TRBV2 and TRBJ1-1; no clear D gene. Germline V gene data show CDR1 as SNHLY and CDR2 as FYNNEI. This CDR3 is built from 11 residues. Between the trimmed V and J ends, which lost 6 bases and 1 base, there was a span of 3 bases. The CDR3 DNA sequence: TGTGCCAGCAGGCCGAACACTGAAGCTTTCTTT. It encodes CASRPNTEAFF.

DNA for the CDR3: TGTGCCAGCAGACAGACCCTAAACAATGAGCAGTTCTTC. Its translation: CASRQTLNNEQFF. The chain recombines TRBV28 with TRBJ2-1; D is unclear. V lost 6 bases and J 5 bases, leaving 11 bases between the germline ends. This CDR3 contains 13 residues. The germline gives CDR1 MDHEN, CDR2 SYDVKM.